The T cell receptor (beta chain) under discussion was sequenced for a study of blood T cell repertoires in COVID-19. Study information: Acute and convalescent COVID-19 specimens originated in the United States, Italy and Spain. T cells, B-cell-depleted T cells, or PBMCs supplied cDNA or gDNA.

As processed by the authors: It was from reference gene primer amplification that nucleated cell counts were estimated. Assay used: immunoSEQ multiplex PCR; TCRdb lists only in-frame clones, some missing. The DNA was the basis for D and trimming; V, J and clone size are from that table. The table lists roughly 300,000 clones, approximately 88% of them singletons. The V end was cut by 7 bases, the J end by 2 bases, with 12 bases between. The CDR3 consists of 15 residues. CDR1 MGHDK and CDR2 SYGVNS come from the germline V gene. The chain recombines TRBV25-1 with TRBJ1-6; D perhaps matches TRBD1 (5 bases). Specimen: peripheral blood. The sequence came from a man aged 18-30 years who had recovered from COVID-19. The CDR3 nucleotides read TGTGCCAGCACAGCAGACAGCGCCTATAATTCACCCCTCCACTTT. This translates into CASTADSAYNSPLHF.